This T cell receptor (beta chain) was identified in a study of T cells in localized non-small cell lung cancer. Concerning this clone: Its matching antigen is unknown.

V shed 3 bases, J shed 8 bases, and the junction held 13 bases outside the gene matches. CDR3 length: 16 amino acids. The germline V gene encodes CDR1 SNHLY and CDR2 FYNNEI. Measured with immunoSEQ multiplex PCR; TCRdb has only the in-frame clones, and not every one. The data show about 75,000 clones, with around 80% seen just once and less than 9.5% held by the top ten. Study-wide results and limits: Uninvolved adjacent lung showed the highest T cell clonality, exceeding tumor. Among blood samples, higher T cell density accompanied longer overall survival.

This sequence was found in a female donor at least 60 years old with stage I lung adenocarcinoma. V and J are TRBV2 and TRBJ2-1; 7 bases line up with TRBD1. The material sequenced was peripheral blood, taken before any cancer treatment. DNA for the CDR3: TGTGCCAGCAGTGATTTAGAGACAGGGACCTTGGATGAGCAGTTCTTC. This gives the protein CASSDLETGTLDEQFF.